A selection of T cell receptor beta chains follows, all from one sample in a study of OX40 agonist ivuxolimab in advanced cancers. Assay used: immunoSEQ multiplex PCR; TCRdb lists only in-frame clones, some missing. The sample yields over 100,000 clones, 80% to 90% seen once. The sample was CD4+ or CD8+ T cells sorted from blood, taken in a trial of the OX40 agonist ivuxolimab. The source is an adult with an advanced solid tumor such as melanoma, head and neck, liver or kidney cancer. CDR3s leave out the opening cysteine and the closing phenylalanine or tryptophan. The D gene is left open where the match is weak.

V gene	J gene	CDR3 length	D gene	CDR3 protein
TRBV28	TRBJ2-7	10	.	ASSPPAREQY
TRBV6-5	TRBJ2-3	11	.	ASRDRGADTQY
TRBV7-9	TRBJ2-1	12	.	ASSPGAPPNEQF
TRBV6-5	TRBJ2-5	11	.	ASSYLGQETQY
TRBV28	TRBJ2-3	12	TRBD2	ASSFRGGADTQY
TRBV7-9	TRBJ1-2	10	.	ASSLVPRGYT
TRBV19	TRBJ2-4	13	TRBD1	ASSKRQGVENIQY
TRBV25-1	TRBJ2-5	12	.	ASGPLRGAETQY
TRBV6-6	TRBJ1-1	10	.	ASSIQVTEAF
TRBV1	TRBJ2-1	14	.	TSSQERLAGRNEQF
TRBV27	TRBJ1-6	14	TRBD1	ASNPGTGEYNSPLH
TRBV6-5	TRBJ2-7	14	.	ASSYSIQGRGYEQY
TRBV5-6	TRBJ2-2	14	.	ASSSYWTSNTGELF
TRBV18	TRBJ1-4	13	.	ASSPPSQSNEKLF